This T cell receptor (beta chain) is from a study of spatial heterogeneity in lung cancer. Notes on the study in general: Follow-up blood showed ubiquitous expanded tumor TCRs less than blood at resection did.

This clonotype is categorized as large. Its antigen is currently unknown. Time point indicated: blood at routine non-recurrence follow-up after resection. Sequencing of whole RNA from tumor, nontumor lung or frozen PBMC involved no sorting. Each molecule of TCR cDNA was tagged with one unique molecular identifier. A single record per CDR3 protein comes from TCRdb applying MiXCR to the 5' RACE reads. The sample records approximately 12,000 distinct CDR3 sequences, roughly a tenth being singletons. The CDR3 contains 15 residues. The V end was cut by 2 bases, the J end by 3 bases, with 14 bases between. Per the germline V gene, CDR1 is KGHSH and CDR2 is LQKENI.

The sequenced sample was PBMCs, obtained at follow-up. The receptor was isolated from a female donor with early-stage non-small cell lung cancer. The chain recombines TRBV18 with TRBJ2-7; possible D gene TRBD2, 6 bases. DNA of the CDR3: TGTGCCAGCTCACCAGGGGACGGGGGTATCTACGAGCAGTACTTC. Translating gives CASSPGDGGIYEQYF.